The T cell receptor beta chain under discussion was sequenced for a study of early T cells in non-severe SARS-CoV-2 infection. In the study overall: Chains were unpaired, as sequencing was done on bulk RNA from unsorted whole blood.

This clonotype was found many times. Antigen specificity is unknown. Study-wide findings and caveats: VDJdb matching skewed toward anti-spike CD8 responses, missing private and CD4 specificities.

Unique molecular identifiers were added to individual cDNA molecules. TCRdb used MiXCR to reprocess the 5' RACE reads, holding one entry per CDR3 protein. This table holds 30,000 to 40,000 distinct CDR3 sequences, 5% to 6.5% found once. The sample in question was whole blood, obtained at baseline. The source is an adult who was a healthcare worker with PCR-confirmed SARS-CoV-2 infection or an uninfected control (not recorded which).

Here the CDR3 DNA reads TGTGCCAGCAGCCAAGACAGGGAAACTGGAAACACCATATATTTT. This sequence encodes CASSQDRETGNTIYF. The chain combines TRBV28 with TRBJ1-3, with 7 bases lining up with TRBD1. The CDR3 length is 15 residues. From germline, CDR1 is MDHEN and CDR2 SYDVKM. Trimming cost V 6 bases and J 2 bases; bases outside gene matches: 7. Full variable domain (remainder filled in from reference TRBV28 and TRBJ1-3): DVKVTQSSRYLVKRTGEKVFLECVQDMDHENMFWYRQDPGLGLRLIYFSYDVKMKEKGDIPEGYSVSREKKERFSLILESASTNQTSMYLCASSQDRETGNTIYFGEGSWLTVV.